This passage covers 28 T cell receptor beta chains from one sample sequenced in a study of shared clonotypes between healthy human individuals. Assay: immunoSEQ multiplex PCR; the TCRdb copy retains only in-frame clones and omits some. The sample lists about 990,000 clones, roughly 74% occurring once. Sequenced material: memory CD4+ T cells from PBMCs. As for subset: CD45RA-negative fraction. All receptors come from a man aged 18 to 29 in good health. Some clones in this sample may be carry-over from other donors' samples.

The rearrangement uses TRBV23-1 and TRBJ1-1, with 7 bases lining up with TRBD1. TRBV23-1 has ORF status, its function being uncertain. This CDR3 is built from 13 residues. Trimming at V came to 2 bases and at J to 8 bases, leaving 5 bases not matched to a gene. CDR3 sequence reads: CASSQRDREEAFF. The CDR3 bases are TGCGCCAGCAGTCAAAGGGACAGAGAAGAAGCTTTCTTT.

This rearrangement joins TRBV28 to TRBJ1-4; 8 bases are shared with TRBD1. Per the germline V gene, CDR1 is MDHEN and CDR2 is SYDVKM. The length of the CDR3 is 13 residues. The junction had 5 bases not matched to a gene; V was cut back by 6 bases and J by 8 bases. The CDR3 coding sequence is TGTGCCAGCAGCCGACAGGGGCGGGAAAAACTGTTTTTT. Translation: CASSRQGREKLFF.

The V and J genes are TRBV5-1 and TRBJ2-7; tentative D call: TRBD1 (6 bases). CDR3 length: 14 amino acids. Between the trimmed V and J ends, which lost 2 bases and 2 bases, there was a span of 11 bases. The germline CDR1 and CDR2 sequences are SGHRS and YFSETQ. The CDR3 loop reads CASSFAGAPYEQYF. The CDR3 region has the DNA TGCGCCAGCAGCTTCGCAGGGGCCCCCTACGAGCAGTACTTC.

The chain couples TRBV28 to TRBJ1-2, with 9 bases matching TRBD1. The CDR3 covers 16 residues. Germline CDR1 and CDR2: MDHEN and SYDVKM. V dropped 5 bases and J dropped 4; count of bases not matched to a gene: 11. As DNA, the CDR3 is TGTGCCAGCAGTACCCCCGGACAGGGGAGAATCTATGGCTACACCTTC. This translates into CASSTPGQGRIYGYTF.

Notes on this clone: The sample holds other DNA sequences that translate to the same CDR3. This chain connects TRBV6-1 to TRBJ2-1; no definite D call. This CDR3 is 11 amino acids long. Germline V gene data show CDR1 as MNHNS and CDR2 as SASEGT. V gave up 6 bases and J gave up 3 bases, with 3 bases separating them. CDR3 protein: CASRSYNEQFF. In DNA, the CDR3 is TGTGCCAGCAGGAGCTACAATGAGCAGTTCTTC.

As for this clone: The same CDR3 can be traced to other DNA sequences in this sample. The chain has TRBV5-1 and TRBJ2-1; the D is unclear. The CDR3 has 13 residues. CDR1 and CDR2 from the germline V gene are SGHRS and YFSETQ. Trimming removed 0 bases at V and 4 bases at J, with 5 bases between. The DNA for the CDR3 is TGCGCCAGCAGCTTGGAACTTTACAATGAGCAGTTCTTC. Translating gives CASSLELYNEQFF.

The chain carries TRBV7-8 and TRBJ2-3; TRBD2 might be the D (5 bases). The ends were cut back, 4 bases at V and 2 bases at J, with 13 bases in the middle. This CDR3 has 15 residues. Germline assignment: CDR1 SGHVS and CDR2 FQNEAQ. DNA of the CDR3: TGTGCCAGCAGCTCAGAGGGTAGCGACACAGATACGCAGTATTTT. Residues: CASSSEGSDTDTQYF.

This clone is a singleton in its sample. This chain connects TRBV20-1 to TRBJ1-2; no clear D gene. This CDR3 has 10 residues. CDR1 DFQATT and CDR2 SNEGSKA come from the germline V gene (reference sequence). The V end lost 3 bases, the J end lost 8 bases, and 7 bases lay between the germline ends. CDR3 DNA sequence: TGCAGTGCTAGCCACTCGGGCTACACCTTC. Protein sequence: CSASHSGYTF.

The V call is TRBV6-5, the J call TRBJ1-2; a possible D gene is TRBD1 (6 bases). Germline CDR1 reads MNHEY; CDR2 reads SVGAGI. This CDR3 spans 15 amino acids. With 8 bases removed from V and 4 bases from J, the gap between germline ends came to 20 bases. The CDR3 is CASSAGALVGYGYTF. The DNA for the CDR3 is TGTGCCAGCTCGGCAGGGGCACTTGTGGGCTATGGCTACACCTTC.

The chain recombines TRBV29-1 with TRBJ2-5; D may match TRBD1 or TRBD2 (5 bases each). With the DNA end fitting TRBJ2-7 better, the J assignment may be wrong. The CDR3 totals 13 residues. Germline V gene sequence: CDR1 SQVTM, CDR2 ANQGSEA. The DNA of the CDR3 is TGCAGCGTGGGGGACCTTGGATCCTACGAGCAGTACTTC. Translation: CSVGDLGSYEQYF.

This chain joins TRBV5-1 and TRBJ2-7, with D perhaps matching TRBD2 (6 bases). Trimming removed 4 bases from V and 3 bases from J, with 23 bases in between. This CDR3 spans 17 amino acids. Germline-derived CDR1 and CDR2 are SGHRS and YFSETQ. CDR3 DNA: TGCGCCAGCAGCCTAGAACCCGCGACTAGATGGTTCTACGAGCAGTACTTC. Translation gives CASSLEPATRWFYEQYF.

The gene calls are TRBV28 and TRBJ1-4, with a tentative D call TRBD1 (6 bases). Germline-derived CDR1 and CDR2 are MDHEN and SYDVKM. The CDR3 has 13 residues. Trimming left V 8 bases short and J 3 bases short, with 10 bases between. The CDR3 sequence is CASAGVANEKLFF. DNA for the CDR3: TGTGCCAGCGCAGGGGTAGCTAATGAAAAACTGTTTTTT.

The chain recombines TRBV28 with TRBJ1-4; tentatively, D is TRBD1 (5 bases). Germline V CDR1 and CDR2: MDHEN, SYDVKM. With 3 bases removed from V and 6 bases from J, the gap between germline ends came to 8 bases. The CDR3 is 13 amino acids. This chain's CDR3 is CASSFRGDEKLFF. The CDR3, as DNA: TGTGCCAGCAGTTTTCGGGGGGATGAAAAACTGTTTTTT.

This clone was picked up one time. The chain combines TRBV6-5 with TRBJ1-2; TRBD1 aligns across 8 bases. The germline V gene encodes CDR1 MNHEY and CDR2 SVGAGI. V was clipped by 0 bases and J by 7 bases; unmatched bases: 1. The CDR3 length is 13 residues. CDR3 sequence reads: CASSYSGTGGYTF. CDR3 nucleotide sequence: TGTGCCAGCAGTTACTCCGGGACAGGTGGCTACACCTTC.

The DNA for the CDR3 is TGCAGTGCTGTAGCCTTCACGCAGTATTTT. This translates into CSAVAFTQYF. J is TRBJ2-3 and V is TRBV20-1; D gene ambiguous. The CDR3 sequence is 10 residues long. Per the germline V gene, CDR1 is DFQATT and CDR2 is SNEGSKA (reference sequence). The V end lost 5 bases, the J end lost 9 bases, and 9 bases lay between the germline ends.

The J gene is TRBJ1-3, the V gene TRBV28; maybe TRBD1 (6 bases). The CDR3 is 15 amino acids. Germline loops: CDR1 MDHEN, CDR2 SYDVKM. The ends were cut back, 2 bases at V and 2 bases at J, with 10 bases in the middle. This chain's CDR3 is CASSLGGAAGNTIYF. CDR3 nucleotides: TGTGCCAGCAGTTTAGGGGGGGCTGCTGGAAACACCATATATTTT.

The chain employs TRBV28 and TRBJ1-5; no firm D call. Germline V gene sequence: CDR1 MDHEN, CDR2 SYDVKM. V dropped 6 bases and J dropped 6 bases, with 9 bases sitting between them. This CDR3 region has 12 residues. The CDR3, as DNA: TGTGCCAGCAGCCCCCGGGCTCAGCCCCAGCATTTT. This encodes CASSPRAQPQHF. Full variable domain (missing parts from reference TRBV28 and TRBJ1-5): DVKVTQSSRYLVKRTGEKVFLECVQDMDHENMFWYRQDPGLGLRLIYFSYDVKMKEKGDIPEGYSVSREKKERFSLILESASTNQTSMYLCASSPRAQPQHFGDGTRLSIL.

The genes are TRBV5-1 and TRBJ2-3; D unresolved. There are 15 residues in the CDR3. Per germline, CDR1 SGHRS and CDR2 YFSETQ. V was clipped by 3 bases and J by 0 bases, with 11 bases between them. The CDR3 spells CASSYVLSSTDTQYF. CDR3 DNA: TGCGCCAGCAGCTACGTCCTCTCTAGCACAGATACGCAGTATTTT. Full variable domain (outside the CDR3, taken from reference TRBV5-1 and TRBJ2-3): KAGVTQTPRYLIKTRGQQVTLSCSPISGHRSVSWYQQTPGQGLQFLFEYFSETQRNKGNFPGRFSGRQFSNSRSEMNVSTLELGDSALYLCASSYVLSSTDTQYFGPGTRLTVL.

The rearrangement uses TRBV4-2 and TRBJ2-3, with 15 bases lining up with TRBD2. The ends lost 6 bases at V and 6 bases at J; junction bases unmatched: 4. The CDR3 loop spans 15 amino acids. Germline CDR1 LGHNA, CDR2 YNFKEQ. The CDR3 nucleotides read TGTGCCAGCAGGGATGGGACTAGCGGGGGGGATACGCAGTATTTT. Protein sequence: CASRDGTSGGDTQYF.

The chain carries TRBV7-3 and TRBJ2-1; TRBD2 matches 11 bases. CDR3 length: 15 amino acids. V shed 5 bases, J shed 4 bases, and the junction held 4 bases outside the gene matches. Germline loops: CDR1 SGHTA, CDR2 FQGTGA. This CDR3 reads CASSAGLAAYNEQFF. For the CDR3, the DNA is TGTGCCAGCAGCGCGGGACTAGCGGCATACAATGAGCAGTTCTTC.

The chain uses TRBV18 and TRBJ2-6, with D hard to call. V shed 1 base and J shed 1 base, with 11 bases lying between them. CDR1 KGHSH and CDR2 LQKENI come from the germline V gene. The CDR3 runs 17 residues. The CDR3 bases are TGTGCCAGCTCACCACGCCAGCTAGTATCTGGGGCCAACGTCCTGACTTTC. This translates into CASSPRQLVSGANVLTF.

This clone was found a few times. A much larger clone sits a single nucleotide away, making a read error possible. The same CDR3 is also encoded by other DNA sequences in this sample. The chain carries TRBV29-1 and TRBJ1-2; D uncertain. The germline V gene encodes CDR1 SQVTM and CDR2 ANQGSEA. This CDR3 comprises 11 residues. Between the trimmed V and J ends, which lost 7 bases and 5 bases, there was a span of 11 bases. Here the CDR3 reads CSAGDNYGYTF. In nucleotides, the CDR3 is TGCAGCGCGGGAGACAATTATGGCTACACCTTC. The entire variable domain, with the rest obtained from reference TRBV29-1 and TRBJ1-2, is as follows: SAVISQKPSRDICQRGTSLTIQCQVDSQVTMMFWYRQQPGQSLTLIATANQGSEATYESGFVIDKFPISRPNLTFSTLTVSNMSPEDSSIYLCSAGDNYGYTFGSGTRLTVV.

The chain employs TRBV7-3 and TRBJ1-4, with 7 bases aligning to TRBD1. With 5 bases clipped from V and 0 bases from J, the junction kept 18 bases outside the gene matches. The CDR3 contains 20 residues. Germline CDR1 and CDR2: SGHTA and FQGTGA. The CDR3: CASSPVRSGQYHSTNEKLFF. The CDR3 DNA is TGTGCCAGCAGCCCCGTGAGGTCGGGACAGTACCATTCAACTAATGAAAAACTGTTTTTT.

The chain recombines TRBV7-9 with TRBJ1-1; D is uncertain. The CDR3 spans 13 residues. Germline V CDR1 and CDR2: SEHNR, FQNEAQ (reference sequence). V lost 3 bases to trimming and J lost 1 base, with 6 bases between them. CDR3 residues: CASSFNANTEAFF. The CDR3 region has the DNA TGTGCCAGCAGCTTTAACGCGAACACTGAAGCTTTCTTT.

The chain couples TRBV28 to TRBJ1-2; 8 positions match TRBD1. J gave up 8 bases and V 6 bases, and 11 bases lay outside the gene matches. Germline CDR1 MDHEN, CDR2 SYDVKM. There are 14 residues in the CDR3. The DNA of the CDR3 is TGTGCCAGCAGGTACCCAGGGGGCGCGAGGGGCTACACCTTC. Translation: CASRYPGGARGYTF.

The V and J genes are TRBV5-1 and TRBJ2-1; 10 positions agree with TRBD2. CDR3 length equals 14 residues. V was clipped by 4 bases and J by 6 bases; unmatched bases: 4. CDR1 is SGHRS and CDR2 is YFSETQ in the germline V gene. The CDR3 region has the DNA TGCGCCAGCAGCGCGGGACTAGCGCTCAATGAGCAGTTCTTC. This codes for CASSAGLALNEQFF.

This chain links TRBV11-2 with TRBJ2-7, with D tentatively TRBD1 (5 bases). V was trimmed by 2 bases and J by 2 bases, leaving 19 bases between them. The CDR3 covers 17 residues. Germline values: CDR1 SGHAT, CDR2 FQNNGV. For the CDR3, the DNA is TGTGCCAGCAGCTTAAGTGGGGCACTCCTGGGCCCCTACGAGCAGTACTTC. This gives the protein CASSLSGALLGPYEQYF.

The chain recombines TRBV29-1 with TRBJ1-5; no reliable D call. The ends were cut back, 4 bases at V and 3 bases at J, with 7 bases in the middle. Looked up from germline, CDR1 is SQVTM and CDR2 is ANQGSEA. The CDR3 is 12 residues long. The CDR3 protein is CSVVLNNQPQHF. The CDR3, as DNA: TGCAGCGTTGTACTGAACAATCAGCCCCAGCATTTT. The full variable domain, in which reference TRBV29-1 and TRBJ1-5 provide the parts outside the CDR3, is SAVISQKPSRDICQRGTSLTIQCQVDSQVTMMFWYRQQPGQSLTLIATANQGSEATYESGFVIDKFPISRPNLTFSTLTVSNMSPEDSSIYLCSVVLNNQPQHFGDGTRLSIL.